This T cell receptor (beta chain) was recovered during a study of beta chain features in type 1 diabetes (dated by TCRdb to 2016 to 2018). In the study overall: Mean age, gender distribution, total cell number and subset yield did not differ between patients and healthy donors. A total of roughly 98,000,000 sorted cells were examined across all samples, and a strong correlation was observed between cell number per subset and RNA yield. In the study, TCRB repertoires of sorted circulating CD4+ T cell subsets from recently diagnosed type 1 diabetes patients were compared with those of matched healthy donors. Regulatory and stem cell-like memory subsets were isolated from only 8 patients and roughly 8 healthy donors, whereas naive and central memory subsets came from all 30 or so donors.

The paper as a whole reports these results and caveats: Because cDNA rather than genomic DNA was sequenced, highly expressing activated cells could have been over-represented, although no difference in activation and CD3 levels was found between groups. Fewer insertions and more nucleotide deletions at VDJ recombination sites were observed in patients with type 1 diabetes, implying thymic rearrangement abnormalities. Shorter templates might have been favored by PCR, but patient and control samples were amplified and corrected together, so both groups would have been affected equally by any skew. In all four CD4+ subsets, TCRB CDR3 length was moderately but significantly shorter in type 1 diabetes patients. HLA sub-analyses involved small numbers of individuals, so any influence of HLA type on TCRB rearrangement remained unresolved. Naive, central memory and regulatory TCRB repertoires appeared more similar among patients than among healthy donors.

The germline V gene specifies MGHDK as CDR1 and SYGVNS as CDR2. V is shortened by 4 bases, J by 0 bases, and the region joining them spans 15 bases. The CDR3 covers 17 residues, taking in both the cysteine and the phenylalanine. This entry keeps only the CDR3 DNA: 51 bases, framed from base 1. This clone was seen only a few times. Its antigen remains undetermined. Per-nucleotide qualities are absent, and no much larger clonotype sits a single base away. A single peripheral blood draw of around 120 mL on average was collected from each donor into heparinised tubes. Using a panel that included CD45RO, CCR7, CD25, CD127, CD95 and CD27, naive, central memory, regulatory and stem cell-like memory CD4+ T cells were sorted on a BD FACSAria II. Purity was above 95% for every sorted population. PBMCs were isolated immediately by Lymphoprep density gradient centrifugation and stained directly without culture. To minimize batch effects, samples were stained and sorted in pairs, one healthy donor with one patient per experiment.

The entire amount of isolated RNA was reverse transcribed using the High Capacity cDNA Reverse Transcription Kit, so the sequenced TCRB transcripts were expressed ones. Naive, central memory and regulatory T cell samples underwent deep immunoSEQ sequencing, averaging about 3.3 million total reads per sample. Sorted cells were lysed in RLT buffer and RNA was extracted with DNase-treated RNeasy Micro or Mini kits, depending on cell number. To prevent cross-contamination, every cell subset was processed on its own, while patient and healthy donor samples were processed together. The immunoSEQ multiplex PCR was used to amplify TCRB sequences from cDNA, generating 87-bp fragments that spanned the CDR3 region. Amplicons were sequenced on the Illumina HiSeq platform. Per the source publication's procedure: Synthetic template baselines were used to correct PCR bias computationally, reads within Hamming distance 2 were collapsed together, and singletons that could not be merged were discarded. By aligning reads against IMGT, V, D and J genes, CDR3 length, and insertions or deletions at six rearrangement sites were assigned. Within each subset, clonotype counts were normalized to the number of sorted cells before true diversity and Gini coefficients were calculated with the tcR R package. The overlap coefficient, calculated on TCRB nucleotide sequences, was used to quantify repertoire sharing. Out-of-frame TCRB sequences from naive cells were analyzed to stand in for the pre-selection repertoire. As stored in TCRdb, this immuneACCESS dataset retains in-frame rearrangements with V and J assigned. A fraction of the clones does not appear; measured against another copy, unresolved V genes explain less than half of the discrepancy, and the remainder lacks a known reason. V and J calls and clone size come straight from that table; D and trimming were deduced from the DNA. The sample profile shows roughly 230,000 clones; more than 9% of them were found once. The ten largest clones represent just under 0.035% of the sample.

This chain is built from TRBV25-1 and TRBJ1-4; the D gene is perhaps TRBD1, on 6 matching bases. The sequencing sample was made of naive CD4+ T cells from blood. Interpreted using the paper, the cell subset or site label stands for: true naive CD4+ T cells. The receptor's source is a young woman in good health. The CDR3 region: CASSAYRTAATNEKLFF. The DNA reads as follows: TGTGCCAGCAGTGCGTACCGGACAGCTGCAACTAATGAAAAACTGTTTTTT.